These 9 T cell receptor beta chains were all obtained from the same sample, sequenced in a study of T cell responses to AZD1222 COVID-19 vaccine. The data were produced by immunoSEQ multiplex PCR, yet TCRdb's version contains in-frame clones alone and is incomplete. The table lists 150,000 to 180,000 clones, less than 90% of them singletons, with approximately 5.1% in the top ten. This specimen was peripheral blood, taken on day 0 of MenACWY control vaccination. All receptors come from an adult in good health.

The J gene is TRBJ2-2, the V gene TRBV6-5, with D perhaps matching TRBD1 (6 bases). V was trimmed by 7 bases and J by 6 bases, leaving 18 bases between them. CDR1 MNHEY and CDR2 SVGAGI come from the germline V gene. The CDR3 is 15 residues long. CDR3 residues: CASNLLQGIPGELFF. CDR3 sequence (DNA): TGTGCCAGCAATCTACTGCAGGGGATCCCCGGGGAGCTGTTTTTT.

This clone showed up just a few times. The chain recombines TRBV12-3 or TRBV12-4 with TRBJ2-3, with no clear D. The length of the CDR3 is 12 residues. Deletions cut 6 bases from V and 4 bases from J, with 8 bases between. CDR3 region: CASRSRADTQYF. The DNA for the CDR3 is TGTGCCAGCAGATCTCGTGCAGATACGCAGTATTTT.

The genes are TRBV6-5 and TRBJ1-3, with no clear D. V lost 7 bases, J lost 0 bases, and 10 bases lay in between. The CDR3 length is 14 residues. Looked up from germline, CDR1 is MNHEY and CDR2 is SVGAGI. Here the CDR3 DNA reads TGTGCCAGCAAGGCGTCGGCCTCTGGAAACACCATATATTTT. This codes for CASKASASGNTIYF.

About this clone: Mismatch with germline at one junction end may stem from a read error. The CDR3 reads CASRPTSGQELF. CDR3 DNA sequence: TGTGCCAGCAGGCCAACTTCAGGCCAGGAGCTCTTC. The V call is TRBV6-5, the J call TRBJ2-1, with D uncertain. The CDR3 has 12 residues. Germline V gives CDR1 MNHEY, CDR2 SVGAGI.

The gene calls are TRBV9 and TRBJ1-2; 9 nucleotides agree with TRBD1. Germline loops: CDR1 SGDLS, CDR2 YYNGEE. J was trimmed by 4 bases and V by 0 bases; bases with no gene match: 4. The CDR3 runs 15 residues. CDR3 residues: CASSVATGGGYGYTF. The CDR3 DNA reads TGTGCCAGCAGCGTAGCTACAGGGGGCGGCTATGGCTACACCTTC.

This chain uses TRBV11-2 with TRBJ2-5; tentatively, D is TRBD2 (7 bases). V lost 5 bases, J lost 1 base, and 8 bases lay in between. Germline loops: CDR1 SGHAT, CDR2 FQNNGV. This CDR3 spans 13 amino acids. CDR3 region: CASSRGAQETQYF. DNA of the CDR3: TGTGCCAGCAGCCGGGGGGCCCAAGAGACCCAGTACTTC.

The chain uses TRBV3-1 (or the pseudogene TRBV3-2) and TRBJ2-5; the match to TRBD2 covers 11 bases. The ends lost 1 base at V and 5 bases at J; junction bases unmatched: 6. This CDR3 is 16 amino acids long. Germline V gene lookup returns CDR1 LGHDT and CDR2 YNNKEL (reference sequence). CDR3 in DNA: TGTGCCAGCAGCCAAGGGCTAGCGGGGGGTGGGGAGACCCAGTACTTC. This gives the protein CASSQGLAGGGETQYF.

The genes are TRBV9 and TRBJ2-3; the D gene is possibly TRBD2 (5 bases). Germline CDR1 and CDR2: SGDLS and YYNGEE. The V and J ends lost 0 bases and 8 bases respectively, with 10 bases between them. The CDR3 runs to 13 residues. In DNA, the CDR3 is TGTGCCAGCAGCGTAGATAACCGGGGTACGCAGTATTTT. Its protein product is CASSVDNRGTQYF.

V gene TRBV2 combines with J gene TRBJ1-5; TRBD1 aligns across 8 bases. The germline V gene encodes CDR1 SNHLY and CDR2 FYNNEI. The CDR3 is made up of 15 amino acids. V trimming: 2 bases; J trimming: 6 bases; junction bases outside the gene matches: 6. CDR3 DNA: TGTGCCAGCAGTGAAAGACAGGGGAACACTCAGCCCCAGCATTTT. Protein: CASSERQGNTQPQHF.